One sample yielded the 17 T cell receptor beta chains listed below, sequenced in a study of vaccination and CD4 T cells after COVID-19 (dated by TCRdb to about 2022). Library prep was done by PCR. TCRdb lists the instrument as Illumina iSeq 100. At the Johns Hopkins FTIC core, DNA from the cultured CD4+ T cells underwent TCR sequencing with the Oncomine TCR Beta short-read assay. In-frame beta chains were kept once TCRdb had trimmed the public reads at Q25 with fastp and called clones with MiXCR. Entries are consolidated by CDR3 protein sequence, retaining the most common genes and DNA. In all, the sample holds some 9,300 distinct CDR3 sequences, and roughly 25% of those were seen once. The ten top clones hold around a quarter of the sample. According to the study, the label for this sample's treatment or condition signals: roughly ten-day PBMC culture with coronavirus spike peptide pools or control peptides (ViraFEST assay).

Their recognized antigens are unknown. Here the sequenced sample was CD4+ T cells from blood, cultured in vitro, taken before SARS-CoV-2 vaccination. The receptors were sampled from a human donor who received a COVID-19 vaccine.

The table lists this clonotype with a few counts. The V call is TRBV2, the J call TRBJ2-5; 9 bases agree with TRBD2. The V and J ends lost 7 bases and 4 bases, in that order; junction bases with no gene match: 19. Per the germline V gene, CDR1 is SNHLY and CDR2 is FYNNEI. This CDR3 is 18 amino acids long. The CDR3 reads CASMVGYRAGGTRETQYF. As DNA, the CDR3 is TGTGCCAGCATGGTGGGGTATCGAGCGGGGGGAACTCGAGAGACCCAGTACTTC.

J is TRBJ2-3 and V is TRBV10-3; TRBD2 matches 10 bases. This CDR3 is built from 18 residues. The V segment lost 0 bases and the J segment 0 bases; nucleotides outside the gene matches: 6. The germline V gene encodes CDR1 ENHRY and CDR2 SYGVKD. CDR3 in amino acids: CAISESSAGGISTDTQYF. The CDR3 nucleotides read TGTGCCATCAGTGAGTCTTCAGCGGGGGGGATCAGCACAGATACGCAGTATTTT.

This clonotype occurred a few times. The rearrangement uses TRBV20-1 and TRBJ2-1; 7 nucleotides line up with TRBD1. Germline-derived CDR1 and CDR2 are DFQATT and SNEGSKA (reference sequence). V was clipped by 0 bases and J by 2 bases; unmatched bases: 10. CDR3 length equals 17 residues. DNA of the CDR3: TGCAGTGCTAGAGATCTCAACGACAGGGAGCCCTACAATGAGCAGTTCTTC. Translated: CSARDLNDREPYNEQFF.

This clonotype rates as medium-sized. V gene TRBV20-1 combines with J gene TRBJ2-3; D remains unclear. Trimming left V 8 bases short and J 4 bases short, with 13 bases between. The CDR3 totals 12 residues. CDR1 and CDR2 (germline): DFQATT, SNEGSKA (reference sequence). CDR3 amino acids: CSPRHVPDTQYF. CDR3 in DNA: TGCAGTCCCCGGCATGTCCCAGATACGCAGTATTTT.

This clonotype was detected a few times. The V call is TRBV7-2, the J call TRBJ2-4; 11 positions match TRBD1. Germline V gene sequence: CDR1 SGHTA, CDR2 FQGNSA. The trim removed 8 bases at V and 6 bases at J, leaving 6 bases unmatched. The CDR3 runs to 14 residues. The CDR3 region is CASRQDRGPNIQYF. In nucleotides, the CDR3 is TGTGCCAGCCGCCAGGACAGGGGGCCAAACATTCAGTACTTC.

The chain uses TRBV19 and TRBJ2-1, with TRBD2 matching over 8 bases. The CDR3 is 15 amino acids. Germline V gene lookup returns CDR1 LNHDA and CDR2 SQIVND (reference sequence). J lost 10 bases, V lost 3 bases, and 11 bases had no gene match. The CDR3 protein is CASSMKAGGPWEQFF. The CDR3, as DNA: TGTGCCAGTAGTATGAAGGCGGGGGGCCCCTGGGAGCAGTTCTTC.

This clonotype was seen a single time. This chain links TRBV30 with TRBJ2-1; D call uncertain. This CDR3 region has 11 residues. The germline gives CDR1 GTSNPN, CDR2 SVGIG (reference sequence). Trimming took off 2 bases at V and 5 bases at J, with 4 bases between the two ends. DNA of the CDR3: TGTGCCTGGAGTTCGGACAATGAGCAGTTCTTC. Translated, it gives CAWSSDNEQFF.

This rearrangement joins TRBV18 to TRBJ2-2; 10 bases are a match to TRBD1. Germline CDR1 KGHSH, CDR2 LQKENI. The trim removed 6 bases at V and 5 bases at J, leaving 6 bases unmatched. This CDR3 spans 15 amino acids. CDR3 in DNA: TGTGCCAGCTCGTCGGGACAGGGGATGACCGGGGAGCTGTTTTTT. Protein product: CASSSGQGMTGELFF.

The V gene is TRBV6-1, the J gene TRBJ2-7; tentatively, D is TRBD2 (5 bases). V shed 3 bases and J shed 4 bases, with 16 bases lying between them. The CDR3 covers 15 residues. The germline CDR1 and CDR2 sequences are MNHNS and SASEGT. In DNA form, the CDR3 reads TGTGCCAGCAGTGAGGGCGGGTGGAGAGCTTACGAGCAGTACTTC. Translation: CASSEGGWRAYEQYF.

The CDR3 DNA follows: TGTGCCAGCAGTACGACCACAGGGGGATCGGGTGGCTACACCTTC. It translates to CASSTTTGGSGGYTF. The chain combines TRBV12-3 or TRBV12-4 with TRBJ1-2, with 8 bases identical to TRBD1. The CDR3 length is 15 residues. The V segment lost 5 bases and the J segment 7 bases; nucleotides outside the gene matches: 12.

The CDR3 region is CASSQGLGQGQGYTF. The CDR3 DNA sequence: TGTGCCAGCAGCCAAGGACTGGGACAGGGACAAGGCTACACCTTC. This chain connects TRBV14 to TRBJ1-2, with TRBD1 matching 9 bases. The CDR3 has 15 amino acids. Per germline, CDR1 SGHDN and CDR2 FVKESK. Trimming at V came to 1 base and at J to 8 bases, leaving 8 bases not matched to a gene. The variable domain in full, with the rest retrieved from reference TRBV14 and TRBJ1-2, is EAGVTQFPSHSVIEKGQTVTLRCDPISGHDNLYWYRRVMGKEIKFLLHFVKESKQDESGMPNNRFLAERTGGTYSTLKVQPAELEDSGVYFCASSQGLGQGQGYTFGSGTRLTVV.

The chain is built from TRBV5-8 and TRBJ1-6; D unclear. Germline V gives CDR1 SGHTS, CDR2 YDEGEE. The V and J ends lost 6 bases and 6 bases respectively, with 16 bases between them. The CDR3 totals 15 residues. The CDR3 protein is CASTRRGLRNSPLHF. The CDR3 nucleotides are TGTGCCAGCACCCGACGAGGGCTACGTAATTCACCCCTCCACTTT.

This clonotype appeared a few times. The chain joins TRBV12-3 or TRBV12-4 to TRBJ2-3; D perhaps matches TRBD2 (6 bases). The CDR3 runs to 16 residues. With 2 bases removed from V and 2 bases from J, the gap between germline ends came to 14 bases. This CDR3 is CASSLLGGALTDTQYF. The CDR3 nucleotides are TGTGCCAGCAGTTTACTCGGCGGGGCCCTCACAGATACGCAGTATTTT.

This clonotype turned up a few times. A junction end diverges from the germline sequence, so it may reflect a read error. The J gene is TRBJ1-6, the V gene TRBV20-1, with TRBD1 matching 7 bases. This CDR3 has 15 amino acids. Germline values: CDR1 DFQATT, CDR2 SNEGSKA (reference sequence). The CDR3 coding sequence is TGCAGTACTAGACCAGCAGGGGGACACAATTCACCCCTCCACTTT. This gives the protein CSTRPAGGHNSPLHF.

This clonotype has just a few counts. The gene calls are TRBV7-9 and TRBJ2-6, with no clear D. The CDR3 length is 14 residues. Trimming took 6 bases from V and 0 from J, leaving 6 bases between them. CDR1 and CDR2 from the germline V gene are SEHNR and FQNEAQ (reference sequence). In DNA form, the CDR3 reads TGTGCCAGCAGATGGGGCTCTGGGGCCAACGTCCTGACTTTC. This encodes CASRWGSGANVLTF.

Comments on this clonotype: Sequence at one end of the junction differs from germline and may be a read error. The J gene is TRBJ1-5, the V gene TRBV30; 7 nucleotides match TRBD1. CDR3 size: 13 residues. Germline assignment: CDR1 GTSNPN and CDR2 SVGIG (reference sequence). The CDR3 region has the DNA TGTGCCTGGACCTCAGGGGGAAATCAGCCCCGGCATTTT. It translates to CAWTSGGNQPRHF. The entire variable domain, with the rest obtained from reference TRBV30 and TRBJ1-5, is as follows: SQTIHQWPATLVQPVGSPLSLECTVEGTSNPNLYWYRQAAGRGLQLLFYSVGIGQISSEVPQNLSASRPQDRQFILSSKKLLLSDSGFYLCAWTSGGNQPRHFGDGTRLSIL.

This clonotype has just a few counts. The gene calls are TRBV7-2 and TRBJ2-3; 15 bases align to TRBD2. The CDR3 sequence is 19 residues long. Germline CDR1 reads SGHTA; CDR2 reads FQGNSA. J gave up 2 bases and V 4 bases, and 10 bases lay outside the gene matches. The CDR3 sequence: CASSWKLGTSGGYTDTQYF. CDR3 coding DNA: TGTGCCAGCAGCTGGAAGCTAGGGACTAGCGGGGGGTACACAGATACGCAGTATTTT.